A selection of T cell receptor beta chains follows, all from one sample in a study of blood T cell repertoires in COVID-19. Here immunoSEQ multiplex PCR was the method, and the copy in TCRdb shows in-frame clones only, minus some. The profile shows a few hundred thousand clones, roughly 80% of them singletons. The specimen was PBMCs or T cells enriched from blood (not recorded which). The source of these receptors is a man between 45 and 60 years old who had recovered from COVID-19. Both conserved end residues are part of each CDR3. A D gene is named only where the DNA matches it firmly. Size is stated for part of the rows, as once, few or many counts, or as a class when the clone is expanded.

J gene	D gene	V gene	clone size	CDR3 length	CDR3 protein	CDR3 DNA
TRBJ2-7	NA	TRBV9	NA	15	CASSVGAVSSYEQYF	TGTGCCAGCAGCGTAGGAGCGGTTAGCTCCTACGAGCAGTACTTC
TRBJ2-2	NA	TRBV3-1/TRBV3-2	NA	14	CASSQGNRNGELFF	TGTGCCAGCAGCCAAGGGAACAGAAACGGGGAGCTGTTTTTT
TRBJ1-5	NA	TRBV27	few	14	CASSLDSPNQPQHF	TGTGCCAGCAGTCTGGACAGCCCTAATCAGCCCCAGCATTTT
TRBJ1-1	TRBD1	TRBV6-5	NA	15	CASSPSQGAFTEAFF	TGTGCCAGCAGCCCCTCACAGGGGGCGTTTACTGAAGCTTTCTTT
TRBJ1-3	NA	TRBV11-3	NA	15	CASSPGGTSGNTIYF	TGTGCCAGCAGCCCCGGGGGGACCTCTGGAAACACCATATATTTT
TRBJ2-6	NA	TRBV27	NA	17	CASSPFSGPSGANVLTF	TGTGCCAGCAGCCCTTTTAGCGGCCCGTCTGGGGCCAACGTCCTGACTTTC
TRBJ2-3	TRBD2	TRBV19	NA	17	CASSTYRTSEFTDTQYF	TGTGCCAGTAGTACCTACAGGACTAGCGAGTTCACAGATACGCAGTATTTT
TRBJ1-1	TRBD1	TRBV18	NA	13	CASSQTGDTEAFF	TGTGCCAGCTCACAGACAGGGGACACTGAAGCTTTCTTT
TRBJ2-7	NA	TRBV6-5	NA	11	CATYYRYEQYF	TGTGCCACCTATTATCGTTACGAGCAGTACTTC
TRBJ1-2	TRBD1	TRBV15	NA	15	CATSGAGGSNYGYTF	TGTGCCACCAGCGGGGCAGGGGGCAGTAACTATGGCTACACCTTC
TRBJ2-3	TRBD2	TRBV9	NA	16	CASSPEREGWGDTQYF	TGTGCCAGCAGCCCGGAGCGGGAGGGATGGGGAGATACGCAGTATTTT
TRBJ2-1	NA	TRBV7-6	NA	17	CASSPTVRERGYNEQFF	TGTGCCAGCAGCCCTACTGTCCGGGAGAGGGGTTACAATGAGCAGTTCTTC
TRBJ1-6	NA	TRBV6-2/TRBV6-3	NA	15	CASRSPSSYNSPLHF	TGTGCCAGCCGTTCCCCGAGCTCCTATAATTCACCCCTCCACTTT
TRBJ2-5	NA	TRBV5-4	NA	15	CASSSRGLAGETQYF	TGTGCCAGCAGCTCCCGCGGCCTCGCGGGAGAGACCCAGTACTTC
TRBJ2-1	NA	TRBV11-2	NA	18	CASRTGTGGYGSYNEQFF	TGTGCCAGCAGAACCGGGACTGGGGGTTATGGGTCCTACAATGAGCAGTTCTTC
TRBJ1-2	TRBD1	TRBV6-5	NA	12	CASSRQGSGYTF	TGTGCCAGCAGCCGACAGGGAAGCGGCTACACCTTC
TRBJ2-1	TRBD1	TRBV5-1	NA	16	CASSLGGTGGYNEQFF	TGCGCCAGCAGCTTGGGAGGGACAGGGGGCTACAATGAGCAGTTCTTC
TRBJ2-2	TRBD2	TRBV4-3	NA	18	CASSQDRASGSFSGELFF	TGCGCCAGCAGCCAAGATCGGGCTAGCGGGAGTTTCTCCGGGGAGCTGTTTTTT
TRBJ1-2	NA	TRBV19	NA	15	CASSTDFTGYYGYTF	TGTGCCAGTAGTACAGATTTTACAGGGTACTATGGCTACACCTTC
TRBJ2-1	NA	TRBV3-1/TRBV3-2	NA	16	CASSQVSKLPYNEQFF	TGTGCCAGCAGCCAAGTTTCTAAACTACCCTACAATGAGCAGTTCTTC
TRBJ2-3	TRBD2	TRBV18	NA	15	CASSPSAGGSDWQYF	TGTGCCAGCTCACCCTCAGCGGGGGGGAGTGATTGGCAGTATTTT
TRBJ1-2	TRBD1	TRBV4-1	NA	14	CASSQVQGGNGYTF	TGCGCCAGCAGCCAAGTTCAAGGGGGCAATGGCTACACCTTC
TRBJ1-1	TRBD1	TRBV4-2	NA	14	CASSRPDRGTEAFF	TGTGCCAGCAGCCGGCCGGACAGGGGGACTGAAGCTTTCTTT
TRBJ2-7	NA	TRBV7-9	NA	13	CASSPPAGYEQYF	TGTGCCAGCAGCCCACCGGCGGGGTACGAGCAGTACTTC
TRBJ1-5	NA	TRBV3-1/TRBV3-2	few	13	CASSQDLNQPQHF	TGTGCCAGCAGCCAAGATCTCAATCAGCCCCAGCATTTT
TRBJ2-5	TRBD2	TRBV7-9	NA	14	CASPRLAGDETQYF	TGTGCCAGCCCAAGACTAGCGGGGGACGAGACCCAGTACTTC
TRBJ2-5	NA	TRBV19	NA	14	CASSTHGSQETQYF	TGTGCCAGTAGTACTCACGGGTCCCAAGAGACCCAGTACTTC
TRBJ1-1	NA	TRBV6-6	NA	13	CASSYYTNTEAFF	TGTGCCAGCAGTTATTACACAAACACTGAAGCTTTCTTT
TRBJ2-1	NA	TRBV5-1	NA	14	CASSFDSFYNEQFF	TGCGCCAGCAGCTTTGACAGCTTCTACAATGAGCAGTTCTTC
TRBJ2-2	TRBD2	TRBV25-1	NA	15	CASGRTSGRQGELFF	TGTGCCAGCGGTAGGACTAGCGGGAGGCAGGGGGAGCTGTTTTTT
TRBJ2-5	NA	TRBV27	NA	20	CASSSYPHVASINFIETQYF	TGTGCCAGCAGTTCATATCCCCACGTTGCTAGCATCAACTTCATAGAGACCCAGTACTTC
TRBJ2-7	NA	TRBV18	NA	12	CASSPPWAEQYF	TGTGCCAGCTCACCACCATGGGCCGAGCAGTACTTC
TRBJ2-3	NA	TRBV7-9	NA	16	CASSLVGLTSTDTQYF	TGTGCCAGCAGCTTAGTTGGACTAACCAGCACAGATACGCAGTATTTT
TRBJ1-5	TRBD1	TRBV20-1	NA	16	CSASPQGGGSDQPQHF	TGCAGTGCTAGTCCTCAAGGGGGCGGTTCGGATCAGCCCCAGCATTTT
TRBJ2-5	TRBD2	TRBV5-1	NA	17	CASSLAASSGRVETQYF	TGCGCCAGCAGCTTGGCCGCGTCTAGCGGGAGGGTGGAAACCCAGTACTTC
TRBJ2-3	NA	TRBV2	NA	14	CASSPGASTDTQYF	TGTGCCAGCAGCCCGGGAGCTAGCACAGATACGCAGTATTTT
TRBJ2-7	NA	TRBV3-1/TRBV3-2	NA	11	CASSHAWEQYF	TGTGCCAGCAGCCATGCGTGGGAGCAGTACTTC
TRBJ1-4	NA	TRBV5-4	NA	14	CASSLGGSNEKLFF	TGTGCCAGCAGCTTGGGAGGGTCTAATGAAAAACTGTTTTTT
TRBJ2-7	NA	TRBV5-1	few	12	CASSPDNYEQYF	TGCGCCAGCAGCCCGGACAACTACGAGCAGTACTTC
TRBJ1-5	TRBD1	TRBV12-3/TRBV12-4	NA	13	CASSSDRGQPQHF	TGTGCCAGCAGTTCCGACAGGGGTCAGCCCCAGCATTTT
TRBJ1-5	TRBD1	TRBV19	NA	16	CASSVYRGRGSQPQHF	TGTGCCAGTAGTGTATACAGGGGTAGGGGAAGTCAGCCCCAGCATTTT
TRBJ2-7	NA	TRBV11-2	NA	11	CASSPSHEQYF	TGTGCCAGCAGCCCGTCCCACGAGCAGTACTTC
TRBJ1-1	NA	TRBV19	NA	13	CASSPRGNTEAFF	TGTGCCAGTAGTCCACGGGGTAACACTGAAGCTTTCTTT
TRBJ1-4	TRBD1	TRBV6-2/TRBV6-3	NA	16	CASSLGDRATNEKLFF	TGTGCCAGCAGTTTGGGGGACAGGGCGACTAATGAAAAACTGTTTTTT
TRBJ2-7	NA	TRBV7-9	NA	12	CASSLGAYEQYF	TGTGCCAGCAGCCTCGGAGCCTACGAGCAGTACTTC
TRBJ2-5	TRBD2	TRBV7-7	NA	14	CASSPGLAGETQYF	TGTGCTAGCAGCCCTGGGCTAGCGGGAGAGACCCAGTACTTC
TRBJ2-3	TRBD2	TRBV9	once	17	CASSVDSSGGITDTQYF	TGTGCCAGCAGCGTGGACTCTAGCGGGGGGATCACAGATACGCAGTATTTT
TRBJ2-1	NA	TRBV10-1	NA	17	CASSESKTLAPFNEQFF	TGCGCCAGCAGTGAGTCGAAGACTCTGGCTCCTTTCAATGAGCAGTTCTTC
TRBJ1-4	NA	TRBV18	few	16	CASSQDAHRLNEKLFF	TGTGCCAGCTCACAAGATGCTCACAGACTAAATGAAAAACTGTTTTTT
TRBJ1-1	NA	TRBV9	once	14	CASSVDILNTEAFF	TGTGCCAGCAGCGTAGATATATTAAACACTGAAGCTTTCTTT
TRBJ2-7	TRBD1	TRBV4-1	NA	18	CASSQDPQGANVVYEQYF	TGCGCCAGCAGCCAAGATCCGCAGGGGGCAAACGTAGTCTACGAGCAGTACTTC
TRBJ1-2	NA	TRBV20-1	NA	11	CSARDGPGYTF	TGCAGTGCTAGAGATGGGCCCGGCTACACCTTC